The 27 T cell receptor beta chains reported below all come from one sample, sequenced in a study of siplizumab effects on memory and regulatory T cells (dated by TCRdb to between 2019 and 2020). Library preparation was by the immunoSEQ multiplex PCR assay. TCRdb's version of the immuneACCESS table is confined to in-frame rearrangements and falls short of the full clone set. An unresolved V gene accounts for under half of the shortfall where checked; the remainder is of unknown origin. This sample has roughly 120,000 clones in its table, and 80% to 95% of those were observed once. The top ten clonotypes cover 1.3% of the sample. The source material was CD4+ T cells sorted from blood. All receptors derive from a human donor in good health.

The chain carries TRBV5-8 and TRBJ2-1; D is possibly TRBD2 (6 bases). In germline, CDR1 is SGHTS, CDR2 YDEGEE. V lost 2 bases and J lost 4, with 16 bases in between. The CDR3 is made up of 16 amino acids. The CDR3 reads CASSFGPGTFYNEQFF. CDR3 coding DNA: TGTGCCAGCAGCTTCGGCCCGGGGACTTTTTACAATGAGCAGTTCTTC.

Here the CDR3 reads CASSYRGDPANTIYF. For the CDR3, the DNA is TGTGCCAGCAGTTACCGGGGAGATCCGGCAAACACCATATATTTT. The gene calls are TRBV6-6 and TRBJ1-3; D is undetermined. CDR1 MNHNY and CDR2 SVGAGI come from the germline V gene (reference sequence). Trimming removed 2 bases from V and 6 bases from J, with 14 bases in between. This CDR3 spans 15 amino acids.

The chain couples TRBV5-4 to TRBJ2-3, with a possible D match to TRBD1 (6 bases). Germline values: CDR1 SGHNT, CDR2 YYREEE (reference sequence). V shed 0 bases and J shed 2 bases, with 10 bases lying between them. This CDR3 comprises 15 residues. CDR3 in DNA: TGTGCCAGCAGCTTGGAGGACAGTTTCACAGATACGCAGTATTTT. Residues: CASSLEDSFTDTQYF.

The chain joins TRBV5-1 to TRBJ1-1, with 10 nucleotides matching TRBD1. CDR3 size: 17 residues. Losses at the gene ends were 2 bases for V and 0 bases for J; bases not matched to a gene: 7. Germline CDR1 SGHRS, CDR2 YFSETQ. The CDR3 sequence: CASSLAGTGVLNTEAFF. The CDR3 DNA reads TGCGCCAGCAGCTTAGCAGGGACAGGGGTCTTGAACACTGAAGCTTTCTTT.

This clone appeared once. The rearrangement links TRBV14 to TRBJ2-7; D remains ambiguous. The CDR3 sequence is 13 residues long. Germline V lookup: CDR1 SGHDN, CDR2 FVKESK. Trimming left V 4 bases short and J 5 bases short, with 12 bases between. The CDR3 DNA follows: TGTGCCAGCAGCCTTCCCCGGGCCCACGAGCAGTACTTC. This translates into CASSLPRAHEQYF.

This chain joins TRBV2 and TRBJ2-7, with 9 bases aligning to TRBD1. V shed 0 bases and J 4 bases; nucleotides not matched to a gene: 4. The CDR3 covers 15 residues. Germline-derived CDR1 and CDR2 are SNHLY and FYNNEI. CDR3 in amino acids: CASSEAGQGFYEQYF. The CDR3 DNA reads TGTGCCAGCAGTGAAGCGGGACAGGGCTTTTACGAGCAGTACTTC.

The genes are TRBV5-1 and TRBJ2-7, with 7 bases matching TRBD2. The CDR3 totals 15 residues. Germline-derived CDR1 and CDR2 are SGHRS and YFSETQ. The trim removed 4 bases at V and 5 bases at J, leaving 12 bases unmatched. CDR3 protein: CASSGRALGGDEQYF. For the CDR3, the DNA is TGCGCCAGCAGCGGCCGGGCCTTGGGAGGGGACGAGCAGTACTTC.

As concerns this clone: The same CDR3 arises from other DNA sequences in this sample as well. The chain combines TRBV5-1 with TRBJ2-1; the D is unclear. The CDR3 spans 15 residues. Trimming shortened V by 0 bases and J by 2 bases, and 9 bases separated the two germline ends. Germline assignment: CDR1 SGHRS and CDR2 YFSETQ. The DNA for the CDR3 is TGCGCCAGCAGCTTGGGGGCTTCGACCTACAATGAGCAGTTCTTC. It is translated as CASSLGASTYNEQFF.

This chain connects TRBV7-2 to TRBJ1-2, with 7 bases fitting TRBD1. Germline V gene sequence: CDR1 SGHTA, CDR2 FQGNSA. This CDR3 comprises 15 residues. V was pared by 4 bases and J by 4 bases, with 9 bases of the junction left unmatched. The CDR3: CASSSQGGGRYGYTF. CDR3 in DNA: TGTGCCAGCAGCTCTCAGGGAGGGGGCCGCTATGGCTACACCTTC.

As regards this clone: The junction departs from the called germline gene at one end, perhaps through a read error. The same CDR3 also results from other DNA sequences found in this sample. The chain joins TRBV4-1 to TRBJ2-7, with 7 bases that match TRBD1. CDR1 MGHRA and CDR2 YSYEKL come from the germline V gene. There are 16 residues in the CDR3. CDR3 residues: CASSQGTRTGTYEQYF. In DNA form, the CDR3 reads TGCGCCAGCAGCCAAGGAACCCGGACAGGAACCTACGAGCAGTACTTT.

Concerning this clone: The identical CDR3 is also encoded by other nucleotide sequences in the sample. The chain links TRBV6-1 to TRBJ2-7; 9 bases line up with TRBD1. After removal of 8 bases from V and 3 bases from J, the junction contained 5 bases not matched to a gene. The CDR3 contains 13 residues. Germline V gene sequence: CDR1 MNHNS, CDR2 SASEGT. CDR3 sequence reads: CASLGQGRYEQYF. CDR3 in DNA: TGTGCCAGCCTGGGACAGGGCCGCTACGAGCAGTACTTC.

The V gene is TRBV6-9, the J gene TRBJ1-5; no reliable D call. Trimming removed 1 base at V and 4 bases at J, with 5 bases between. The CDR3 spans 13 residues. Germline V CDR1 and CDR2: MNHGY, SVAAGI. The CDR3 nucleotides are TGTGCCAGCAGTTATTGGAAAAATCAGCCCCAGCATTTT. It translates to CASSYWKNQPQHF.

The rearrangement joins TRBV12-5 to TRBJ1-5; no firm D call. CDR3 length: 13 amino acids. CDR1 is LGHNT and CDR2 is FRNRAP in the germline V gene. V shed 1 base and J shed 6 bases, with 7 bases lying between them. CDR3: CASGLEVGQPQHF. The CDR3 bases are TGTGCTAGTGGTTTGGAGGTAGGTCAGCCCCAGCATTTT.

The rearrangement links TRBV25-1 to TRBJ2-1, with D unclear. CDR3 length: 13 amino acids. The ends were cut back, 8 bases at V and 2 bases at J, with 10 bases in the middle. The germline gives CDR1 MGHDK, CDR2 SYGVNS. CDR3 DNA: TGTGCCAGCGAGAAGGCTCCCTACAATGAGCAGTTCTTC. Translation: CASEKAPYNEQFF.

The chain carries TRBV5-6 and TRBJ1-1; 10 nucleotides match TRBD1. Germline V gives CDR1 SGHDT, CDR2 YYEEEE. V was pared by 4 bases and J by 2 bases, with 14 bases of the junction left unmatched. The CDR3 is 18 amino acids. CDR3 sequence reads: CASSDYTDRGLFNTEAFF. In DNA, the CDR3 is TGTGCCAGCAGCGACTACACCGACAGGGGGCTGTTCAACACTGAAGCTTTCTTT.

The chain has TRBV28 and TRBJ1-2; no firm D call. V was shortened by 8 bases and J by 2 bases, with 6 bases between the two germline ends. Per the germline V gene, CDR1 is MDHEN and CDR2 is SYDVKM. The CDR3 consists of 11 residues. Written as DNA, the CDR3 is TGTGCCAGCGGGTCGAACTATGGCTACACCTTC. Its protein is CASGSNYGYTF.

V usage is TRBV28 and J usage is TRBJ1-1, with D maybe TRBD1 (6 bases). This CDR3 has 12 amino acids. Germline V gene lookup returns CDR1 MDHEN and CDR2 SYDVKM. V lost 2 bases and J 10 bases, leaving 11 bases between the germline ends. The CDR3 reads CASSLRTEGAFF. The CDR3 DNA reads TGTGCCAGCAGTTTAAGGACAGAGGGAGCTTTCTTT. Full variable domain (missing parts from reference TRBV28 and TRBJ1-1): DVKVTQSSRYLVKRTGEKVFLECVQDMDHENMFWYRQDPGLGLRLIYFSYDVKMKEKGDIPEGYSVSREKKERFSLILESASTNQTSMYLCASSLRTEGAFFGQGTRLTVV.

V and J are TRBV2 and TRBJ2-5; D uncertain. Germline V gene lookup returns CDR1 SNHLY and CDR2 FYNNEI. Trimming left V 2 bases short and J 5 bases short, with 6 bases between. The CDR3 consists of 12 residues. The DNA for the CDR3 is TGTGCCAGCAGTGAACGACGGGAGACCCAGTACTTC. Its translation: CASSERRETQYF.

About this clone: The junction shows a germline mismatch at one end, possibly a read error. The J gene is TRBJ2-7, the V gene TRBV7-7; 9 bases align to TRBD1. The CDR3 contains 15 residues. The V gene's germline CDR1 is SSHAT and CDR2 FNYEAQ (reference sequence). This CDR3 is CASSLGTGISYEQYF. CDR3 nucleotides: TGTGCTAGCAGCTTAGGGACAGGGATCTCCTACGAGCAGTACTTC.

The chain combines TRBV7-2 with TRBJ2-7; TRBD2 matches at 10 bases. The CDR3 has 17 amino acids. The J segment lost 1 base and the V segment lost 1 base, leaving 7 bases of the junction unmatched. CDR1 is SGHTA and CDR2 is FQGNSA in the germline V gene. The CDR3 here is CASSLGRASGGSYEQYF. The DNA for the CDR3 is TGTGCCAGCAGCTTAGGTCGGGCTAGCGGGGGTTCCTACGAGCAGTACTTC.

The genes are TRBV30 and TRBJ2-3; possible D gene TRBD2, 6 bases. With 4 bases removed from V and 2 bases from J, the gap between germline ends came to 13 bases. The CDR3 is 14 amino acids. The germline CDR1 and CDR2 sequences are GTSNPN and SVGIG (reference sequence). For the CDR3, the DNA is TGTGCCTGGACCCGGCGCGGGGCCACAGATACGCAGTATTTT. This sequence encodes CAWTRRGATDTQYF.

The chain links TRBV28 to TRBJ1-5; D gene ambiguous. Germline CDR1 MDHEN, CDR2 SYDVKM. This CDR3 has 13 residues. V was clipped by 8 bases and J by 1 base, with 9 bases between them. The CDR3 DNA follows: TGTGCCAGCGTACGGCCCAGCAATCAGCCCCAGCATTTT. Its protein is CASVRPSNQPQHF.

The J gene is TRBJ2-7, the V gene TRBV6-5; the match to TRBD1 covers 10 bases. The CDR3 covers 15 residues. Per the germline V gene, CDR1 is MNHEY and CDR2 is SVGAGI. After removal of 5 bases from V and 3 bases from J, the junction contained 7 bases not matched to a gene. This CDR3 reads CASSHPRDRGYEQYF. The CDR3, as DNA: TGTGCCAGCAGTCACCCTCGGGACAGGGGCTACGAGCAGTACTTC.

This clone appeared a few times. This chain connects TRBV16 to TRBJ2-1; TRBD2 matches at 10 bases. The CDR3 is 14 amino acids. V was clipped by 3 bases and J by 7 bases; unmatched bases: 3. The germline gives CDR1 KGHSY, CDR2 FQNENV. CDR3 in DNA: TGTGCCAGCAGCCATCGTAGCGGGAGGAATGAGCAGTTCTTC. It codes for CASSHRSGRNEQFF.

The chain joins TRBV6-6 to TRBJ1-2, with D hard to call. The germline gives CDR1 MNHNY, CDR2 SVGAGI (reference sequence). Trimming stripped 5 bases from V and 9 bases from J, with 19 bases between. This CDR3 is 14 amino acids long. The CDR3 region is CASSPGNPSGSYTF. DNA for the CDR3: TGTGCCAGCAGTCCCGGCAACCCAAGCGGAAGCTACACCTTC.

The chain combines TRBV6-6 with TRBJ2-1; 7 nucleotides match TRBD1. This CDR3 contains 14 residues. CDR1 is MNHNY and CDR2 is SVGAGI in the germline V gene (reference sequence). V trimming: 5 bases; J trimming: 4 bases; junction bases outside the gene matches: 5. The CDR3 reads CASSPTGSYNEQFF. The CDR3 DNA reads TGTGCCAGCAGTCCGACAGGGAGTTACAATGAGCAGTTCTTC.

The chain links TRBV18 to TRBJ2-7, with TRBD2 matching 9 bases. This CDR3 region has 14 residues. The germline gives CDR1 KGHSH, CDR2 LQKENI. V dropped 0 bases and J dropped 4; count of bases not matched to a gene: 1. This CDR3 reads CASSPPRGGYEQYF. The CDR3 DNA follows: TGTGCCAGCTCACCACCGCGGGGGGGTTACGAGCAGTACTTC.